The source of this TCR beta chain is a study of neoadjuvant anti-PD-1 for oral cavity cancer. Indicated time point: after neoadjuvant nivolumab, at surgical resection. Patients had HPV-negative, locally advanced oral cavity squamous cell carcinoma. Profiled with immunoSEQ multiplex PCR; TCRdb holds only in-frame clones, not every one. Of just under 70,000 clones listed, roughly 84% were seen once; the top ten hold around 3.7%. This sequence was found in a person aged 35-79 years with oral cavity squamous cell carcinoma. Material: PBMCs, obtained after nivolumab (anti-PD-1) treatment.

CDR3 bases: TGTGCCAGCAGCAGATGGACAGGCCCATCCTATGAGCAGTTCTTC. Translation gives CASSRWTGPSYEQFF. The chain employs TRBV7-9 and TRBJ2-1, with 7 positions matching TRBD1. The J segment lost 8 bases and the V segment lost 5 bases, leaving 12 bases of the junction unmatched. This CDR3 has 15 amino acids. Germline lookup yields CDR1 SEHNR and CDR2 FQNEAQ (reference sequence).